Presented here are 18 T cell receptor beta chains from one specimen sequenced in a study of T cells in Graves' hyperthyroidism and ophthalmopathy. Amplified TCR beta CDR3 regions came from RNA transcripts. The HTBI primer set was used in a first-round RT-PCR of the TCR CDR3. TCRdb re-called the multiplex PCR reads through MiXCR, storing one row per CDR3 protein. Of more than 650,000 distinct CDR3 sequences listed, less than 15% are singletons. Material: blood. The receptors here all came from a woman younger than 30 with Graves' hyperthyroidism.

This clonotype has more than one count but fewer than ten. The J gene is TRBJ2-7, the V gene TRBV30; tentative D call: TRBD2 (6 bases). Trimming took off 1 base at V and 6 bases at J, with 13 bases between the two ends. The CDR3 has 13 residues. CDR1 and CDR2 (germline): GTSNPN, SVGIG (reference sequence). The CDR3 here is CAWSEGGFSEQYF. The CDR3 bases are TGTGCCTGGAGTGAAGGAGGGTTCTCCGAGCAGTACTTC.

This clonotype has ten or more counts. This rearrangement joins TRBV11-3 to TRBJ2-3, with 12 positions matching TRBD2. Germline CDR1 SGHNT, CDR2 YENEEA. The junction had 3 bases not matched to a gene; V was cut back by 5 bases and J by 0 bases. There are 16 residues in the CDR3. The CDR3 spells CASSTLAGGSTDTQYF. The CDR3 DNA sequence: TGTGCCAGCAGCACCCTAGCGGGAGGGAGCACAGATACGCAGTATTTT.

The chain carries TRBV15 and TRBJ1-4; no firm D call. This CDR3 has 15 residues. Looked up from germline, CDR1 is LNHNV and CDR2 is YYDKDF (reference sequence). V shed 5 bases and J shed 6 bases, with 16 bases lying between them. CDR3 nucleotide sequence: TGTGCCACCAGCCCTAGGACGGATACTTATGAAAAACTGTTTTTT. This translates into CATSPRTDTYEKLFF.

This chain uses TRBV2 with TRBJ1-4; D is perhaps TRBD1 (5 bases). The CDR3 contains 18 residues. Trimming left V 6 bases short and J 3 bases short, with 23 bases between. CDR1 and CDR2 (germline): SNHLY, FYNNEI. This CDR3 is CASRDTGTFVKANEKLFF. Written as DNA, the CDR3 is TGTGCCAGCAGGGACACCGGGACCTTTGTTAAAGCTAATGAAAAACTGTTTTTT.

This clonotype was detected only a few times. The gene calls are TRBV3-1 and TRBJ2-2, with 8 bases that match TRBD2. This CDR3 is 16 amino acids long. J lost 3 bases, V lost 4 bases, and 7 bases had no gene match. Germline CDR1 and CDR2: LGHDT and YNNKEL (reference sequence). The DNA of the CDR3 is TGTGCCAGCAGCCTCCGGCGGGAGGTAGACACCGGGGAGCTGTTTTTT. It translates to CASSLRREVDTGELFF.

This clonotype came up many times. The chain recombines TRBV20-1 with TRBJ2-1, with 7 positions matching TRBD2. This CDR3 comprises 14 residues. V shed 3 bases and J 4 bases; nucleotides not matched to a gene: 6. CDR1 is DFQATT and CDR2 is SNEGSKA in the germline V gene (reference sequence). The CDR3 DNA is TGCAGTGCTAGGTCGCTAGCGGATTACAATGAGCAGTTCTTC. It is translated as CSARSLADYNEQFF.

This clonotype was seen a handful of times. This chain links TRBV5-6 with TRBJ2-7; TRBD1 agrees at 9 bases. CDR3 length equals 14 residues. Germline V gene data show CDR1 as SGHDT and CDR2 as YYEEEE. The V segment lost 4 bases and the J segment 6 bases; nucleotides outside the gene matches: 8. The CDR3 reads CASSGRDRELEQYF. In DNA, the CDR3 is TGTGCCAGCAGCGGCCGGGACAGGGAACTCGAGCAGTACTTC. Full variable domain (missing parts from reference TRBV5-6 and TRBJ2-7): DAGVTQSPTHLIKTRGQQVTLRCSPKSGHDTVSWYQQALGQGPQFIFQYYEEEERQRGNFPDRFSGHQFPNYSSELNVNALLLGDSALYLCASSGRDRELEQYFGPGTRLTVT.

This clonotype was detected ten times or more. The V and J genes are TRBV11-2 and TRBJ2-7; 12 nucleotides match TRBD2. This CDR3 spans 18 amino acids. J lost 2 bases, V lost 5 bases, and 13 bases had no gene match. CDR1 and CDR2 from the germline V gene are SGHAT and FQNNGV. The CDR3 reads CASSTRDSPSGRAYEQYF. The CDR3 DNA reads as TGTGCCAGCAGCACCCGGGACAGCCCTAGCGGGAGGGCCTACGAGCAGTACTTC.

The sample holds many counts of this clonotype. This sequence joins TRBV27 and TRBJ2-7; D is perhaps TRBD1 (6 bases). The CDR3 is 14 amino acids. V dropped 5 bases and J dropped 4 bases, with 15 bases sitting between them. Germline loops: CDR1 MNHEY, CDR2 SMNVEV (reference sequence). DNA for the CDR3: TGTGCCAGCAGTAACCAGGGGACCTGGTACGAGCAGTACTTC. It is translated as CASSNQGTWYEQYF.

The rearrangement joins TRBV18 to TRBJ2-7, with 12 bases aligning to TRBD2. V gave up 0 bases and J gave up 5 bases; unmatched junction bases: 5. The germline V gene has CDR1 KGHSH and CDR2 LQKENI. The CDR3 extends over 16 amino acids. The CDR3 sequence: CASSPPYGLAGHEQYF. CDR3 sequence (DNA): TGTGCCAGCTCACCACCGTACGGACTAGCGGGACACGAGCAGTACTTC.

The chain uses TRBV6-2 or TRBV6-3 and TRBJ2-7; TRBD2 agrees at 7 bases. The CDR3 loop spans 16 amino acids. V lost 4 bases and J lost 3; bases outside the gene matches: 12. In germline, CDR1 is MNHEY, CDR2 SVGEGT. CDR3: CASSSAGTINFYEQYF. The CDR3 nucleotides read TGTGCCAGCAGTTCCGCGGGGACTATAAACTTCTACGAGCAGTACTTC.

The gene calls are TRBV6-5 and TRBJ2-7, with 9 positions matching TRBD1. Germline V gene lookup returns CDR1 MNHEY and CDR2 SVGAGI. V lost 4 bases to trimming and J lost 4 bases; unmatched junction nucleotides: 8. This CDR3 is 15 amino acids long. The CDR3 loop reads CASSFRTGAGYEQYF. In DNA form, the CDR3 reads TGTGCCAGCAGTTTCCGGACAGGGGCGGGATACGAGCAGTACTTC.

This chain connects TRBV12-3 or TRBV12-4 to TRBJ2-1, with 7 bases matching TRBD2. The CDR3 has 14 residues. V lost 2 bases, J lost 4 bases, and 2 bases stayed unmatched. The CDR3: CASSLWTSYNEQFF. DNA of the CDR3: TGTGCCAGCAGTTTATGGACTAGTTACAATGAGCAGTTCTTC.

The CDR3 spells CSVWDRGHTEAFF. CDR3 bases: TGCAGCGTTTGGGACAGGGGGCACACTGAAGCTTTCTTT. The chain employs TRBV29-1 and TRBJ1-1; 12 bases align to TRBD1. Unmatched junction bases numbered 1, after V lost 5 bases and J lost 3 bases. Germline V gene lookup returns CDR1 SQVTM and CDR2 ANQGSEA. The CDR3 is 13 amino acids.

The table lists this clonotype with many counts. The CDR3 loop reads CASILGQGLGGYTF. The CDR3 region has the DNA TGTGCCAGCATCCTCGGACAGGGGCTAGGTGGCTACACCTTC. This chain joins TRBV6-1 and TRBJ1-2; TRBD1 matches at 9 bases. With 7 bases clipped from V and 7 bases from J, the junction kept 10 bases outside the gene matches. The CDR3 extends over 14 amino acids. Looked up from germline, CDR1 is MNHNS and CDR2 is SASEGT.

On this clonotype: The CDR3 does not end in the conserved phenylalanine or tryptophan, so this is likely a read error. The J gene is TRBJ2-7, the V gene TRBV12-3 or TRBV12-4, with 11 bases lining up with TRBD2. The CDR3 consists of 14 residues. V lost 4 bases to trimming and J lost 3 bases; unmatched junction nucleotides: 2. The CDR3 protein is CASSSGTSGYEQYL. CDR3 nucleotides: TGTGCCAGCAGTTCCGGGACTAGCGGCTACGAGCAGTACCTC.

This clonotype was detected ten times or more. The chain carries TRBV6-1 and TRBJ2-7; 9 nucleotides match TRBD1. Germline lookup yields CDR1 MNHNS and CDR2 SASEGT. Germline trimming cut 5 bases from V and 12 bases from J; bases unmatched to any gene: 17. The CDR3 totals 15 residues. CDR3 residues: CASSRRDRERTRRYF. The CDR3 DNA follows: TGTGCCAGCAGTCGCCGGGACAGGGAACGGACGAGGAGGTACTTC.

This CDR3 reads CAAARRGPGEQYF. CDR3 coding DNA: TGTGCGGCAGCCCGGCGGGGCCCCGGCGAGCAGTACTTC. The rearrangement joins TRBV28 to TRBJ2-7, with a tentative D call TRBD2 (6 bases). Germline V gene data show CDR1 as MDHEN and CDR2 as SYDVKM. The CDR3 covers 13 residues. The variable domain in full, completed from reference TRBV28 and TRBJ2-7, reads DVKVTQSSRYLVKRTGEKVFLECVQDMDHENMFWYRQDPGLGLRLIYFSYDVKMKEKGDIPEGYSVSREKKERFSLILESASTNQTSMYLCAAARRGPGEQYFGPGTRLTVT.